The 3 T cell receptor beta chains below were found in one sample sequenced in a study of molecular identifiers for immune sequencing clone quantification. TCRdb called the PCR reads again in MiXCR, with one record for every CDR3 protein. The sample records about 640,000 distinct CDR3 sequences, about 20% being singletons. The source material was naive CD8+ T cells from blood, with Jurkat cell RNA spiked in. As for subset: FACS-sorted CD8+CD4-CCR7+CD45RA+ naive T cells. These receptors originate from a human donor in good health. Some libraries in this study had Jurkat cell RNA spiked in.

This clonotype was seen a few times. The V call is TRBV19, the J call TRBJ2-1; 7 bases are shared with TRBD2. Germline-derived CDR1 and CDR2 are LNHDA and SQIVND (reference sequence). The trim removed 3 bases at V and 1 base at J, leaving 12 bases unmatched. The CDR3 sequence is 18 residues long. The CDR3 DNA follows: TGTGCCAGTAGTATTATTTCGGTGACGGGAGGTTCCTACAATGAGCAGTTCTTC. It translates to CASSIISVTGGSYNEQFF.

This clonotype was observed at least ten times. The V call is TRBV21-1, the J call TRBJ2-3. TRBV21-1 is a documented pseudogene. The CDR3 length is 13 residues. The CDR3, as DNA: TGTGCCAGCAGTGTCGACAACACAGATACGCAGTATTTT. Translating it yields CASSVDNTDTQYF.

This clonotype appeared once. The junction differs from germline at one of its ends, possibly a read error. The rearrangement uses TRBV3-1 and TRBJ2-7; D may be TRBD2 (6 bases). The CDR3 has 16 amino acids. Germline V gene sequence: CDR1 LGHDT, CDR2 YNNKEL (reference sequence). CDR3 DNA sequence: TGTGTCAGCAGCGACTTAACTAGCAGAATACTCTACGAGCAGTACTTC. Encoded protein: CVSSDLTSRILYEQYF.